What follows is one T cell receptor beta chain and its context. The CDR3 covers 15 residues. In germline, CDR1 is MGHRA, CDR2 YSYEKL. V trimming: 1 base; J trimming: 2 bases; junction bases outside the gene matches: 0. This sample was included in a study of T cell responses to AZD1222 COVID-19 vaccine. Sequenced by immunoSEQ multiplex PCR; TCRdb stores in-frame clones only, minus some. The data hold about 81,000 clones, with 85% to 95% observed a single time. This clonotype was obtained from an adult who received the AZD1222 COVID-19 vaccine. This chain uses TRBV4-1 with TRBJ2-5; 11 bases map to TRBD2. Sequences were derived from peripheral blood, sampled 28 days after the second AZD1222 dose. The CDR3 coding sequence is TGCGCCAGCAGCCAAGGGACTAGCGGGCAAGAGACCCAGTACTTC. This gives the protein CASSQGTSGQETQYF.